This T cell receptor beta chain originates from a study of patients and donors after allogeneic stem cell transplantation. Using its own MiXCR run on the RT-PCR reads, TCRdb lists one record per CDR3 protein. The repertoire consists of nearly 20,000 distinct CDR3 sequences, with 4.5% to 5.5% occurring once and the leading ten covering 40%. At least ten counts were recorded for this clonotype. The clonotype was recovered from a human donor who was either an allogeneic HSCT recipient or a stem cell or donor lymphocyte infusion donor (not recorded which). It is not recorded whose cells these are; they may come from a transplant donor. The sequencing input was blood, either unsorted or a sorted T cell fraction (not recorded which).

The CDR3 bases are TGTGCCAGCAGTCCACCGACCGGGACCCGAGGGAACACCATATATTTT. It translates to CASSPPTGTRGNTIYF. The rearrangement uses TRBV6-1 and TRBJ1-3; a weak D match, TRBD1 (5 bases). Trimming pared 5 bases from V and 7 bases from J, leaving 21 bases between. There are 16 residues in the CDR3. Per germline, CDR1 MNHNS and CDR2 SASEGT.